The rows below give T cell receptor beta chains drawn from one sample of a study of CD8 T cells in Susac syndrome. TCRdb re-derived calls from the immunoSEQ multiplex PCR reads in MiXCR, one entry per CDR3 protein. The data hold approximately 180,000 distinct CDR3 sequences, with roughly nine tenths observed a single time. Specimen: CD4+ T cells from PBMCs. Receptors originate from a human donor with Susac syndrome. Each CDR3 is given with its conserved first and last residue. D genes are given only for firm matches. Expanded clones are given a class, and other clones once, few, many or no size at all.

J	D	size	V	CDR3	DNA
TRBJ2-2	TRBD2	once	TRBV27	CASSLLPSGTGELFF	TGTGCCAGCAGTTTATTGCCTAGCGGGACCGGGGAGCTGTTTTTT
TRBJ2-3	TRBD2	-	TRBV7-3	CASSLSREVGVDTQYF	TGTGCCAGCAGCTTATCTCGGGAGGTGGGGGTTGATACGCAGTATTTT
TRBJ2-5	-	-	TRBV20-1	CSARLEGQETQYF	TGCAGTGCAAGACTGGAGGGGCAAGAGACCCAGTACTTC
TRBJ2-3	-	-	TRBV5-6	CASSLVDRSTDTQYF	TGTGCCAGCAGCTTGGTGGACAGAAGCACAGATACGCAGTATTTT
TRBJ2-5	TRBD2	-	TRBV7-9	CASTNSPAGGPQETQYF	TGTGCCAGCACCAACTCCCCAGCGGGGGGCCCTCAAGAGACCCAGTACTTC
TRBJ2-2	-	-	TRBV12-3/TRBV12-4	CASSTGTATGELFF	TGTGCCAGCAGCACCGGGACTGCCACCGGGGAGCTGTTTTTT
TRBJ2-7	-	-	TRBV2	CASSRNLYEQYF	TGTGCCAGCAGCCGAAATCTCTACGAGCAGTACTTC
TRBJ1-2	-	-	TRBV5-4	CASSRGVRETGYGYTF	TGTGCCAGCAGTCGTGGAGTCAGGGAGACAGGCTATGGCTACACCTTC
TRBJ1-3	-	-	TRBV27	CASSLGYAGNTIYF	TGTGCCAGCAGCCTGGGGTACGCTGGAAACACCATATATTTT
TRBJ2-3	-	-	TRBV24-1	CATSDFGITDTQYF	TGTGCCACCAGTGATTTTGGGATTACAGATACGCAGTATTTT
TRBJ2-1	-	-	TRBV7-7	CASSLGQTYNEQFF	TGTGCTAGCAGCTTAGGGCAGACCTACAATGAGCAGTTCTTC